The entry that follows covers one T cell receptor beta chain sequence. The antigen remains undetermined. Primers for the PCR totalled 60 Vbeta and 13 Jbeta. This table comes from immunoSEQ multiplex PCR, and its TCRdb copy is limited to in-frame clones, with some not included. The sample consists of under 100,000 clones, roughly 70% of them appearing once. This entry comes from a study of cytomegalovirus exposure and HLA in healthy donors. For the study at large: A preliminary data release comprised 91 million or so unique TCRs obtained from HLA-typed donors.

The CDR3 is made up of 13 amino acids. Germline V CDR1 and CDR2: MNHNS, SASEGT. With V trimmed by 4 bases and J by 5 bases, 4 bases remained unmatched. Whole-study results and caveats: Only CMV serostatus was available as immune exposure information. It has been reported that TCR beta sequences accurately predicted the HLA-A and HLA-B alleles of most subjects.

The chain uses TRBV6-1 and TRBJ1-1, with 7 bases aligning to TRBD1. The clonotype was recovered from a man aged 35-49 years in good health and CMV-seronegative. Material: PBMCs. DNA for the CDR3: TGTGCCAGCAGTGTCGACAGGGAAACTGAAGCTTTCTTT. It codes for CASSVDRETEAFF.